These 29 T cell receptor beta chains were all obtained from the same sample, sequenced in a study of T cells in women clearing cervical HPV infection. Sequencing was performed with immunoSEQ multiplex PCR; in TCRdb, only in-frame clones are kept and a portion is missing. The specimen's table records 15,000 to 20,000 clones. Input material: blood buffy coat. The receptors come from a woman aged 18 to 75 with a cervical HPV16 infection that either progressed to CIN3+ or cleared (not recorded which).

Note on this clone: The DNA ends 3 residues before the CDR3 does, and the rest of the CDR3 is filled in from the germline J gene. This chain uses TRBV7-9 with TRBJ2-2; TRBD1 matches at 7 bases. Trimming removed 6 bases from V and 2 bases from J; junction bases left unmatched: 6. The CDR3 covers 15 residues. Per the germline V gene, CDR1 is SEHNR and CDR2 is FQNEAQ (reference sequence). This CDR3 is CASRPGTANTGELFF. The part of the CDR3 DNA that was read is TGTGCCAGCAGACCTGGGACAGCAAACACCGGGGAG.

This clone ranks as medium-sized (0.01 to 0.1%) in terms of frequency. Read coverage stops 3 residues before the CDR3 terminus; the germline J gene supplies the remainder. The chain links TRBV20-1 to TRBJ1-4; TRBD1 might be the D (5 bases). Deletions cut 0 bases from V and 8 bases from J, with 13 bases between. The CDR3 is 14 residues long. The V gene's germline CDR1 is DFQATT and CDR2 SNEGSKA (reference sequence). The CDR3 spells CSARDLGGEEKLFF. The covered CDR3 bases are TGCAGTGCTAGAGATCTGGGGGGAGAAGAAAAA.

Turning to this clone: The read terminates 3 residues ahead of where the CDR3 ends, so the germline J gene completes it. The gene calls are TRBV30 and TRBJ1-5, with D maybe TRBD1 (6 bases). Per the germline V gene, CDR1 is GTSNPN and CDR2 is SVGIG (reference sequence). The CDR3 runs 16 residues. Deletions cut 3 bases from V and 7 bases from J, with 22 bases between. The CDR3 spells CAWSVAGHQKGQPQHF. Incomplete CDR3 DNA: TGTGCCTGGAGCGTAGCGGGACACCAAAAAGGGCAGCCC. Full variable domain (missing parts from reference TRBV30 and TRBJ1-5): SQTIHQWPATLVQPVGSPLSLECTVEGTSNPNLYWYRQAAGRGLQLLFYSVGIGQISSEVPQNLSASRPQDRQFILSSKKLLLSDSGFYLCAWSVAGHQKGQPQHFGDGTRLSIL.

As regards this clone: Coverage ceases 3 residues before the CDR3 finishes, and the germline J gene fills in the end. The genes are TRBV2 and TRBJ1-1; the D gene is possibly TRBD1 (6 bases). Trimming cost V 6 bases and J 1 base, with 6 bases left between them. The CDR3 loop spans 12 amino acids. Germline lookup yields CDR1 SNHLY and CDR2 FYNNEI. CDR3 bases read: TGTGCCAGCAGGGGACAGAACACTGAA. It specifies CASRGQNTE. The entire CDR3 is CASRGQNTEAFF.

Remarks on this clone: The sequence runs out 3 residues before the end of the CDR3; the remainder is reconstructed from the germline J gene. This chain links TRBV5-1 with TRBJ2-3; 10 nucleotides line up with TRBD1. This CDR3 spans 16 amino acids. CDR1 and CDR2 (germline): SGHRS, YFSETQ. The sequenced part of the CDR3 DNA is TGCGCCAGCAGCCCGGGACAGGGGTATAGCAATCAGCCG. Its protein is CASSPGQGYSNQP. The full CDR3 reads CASSPGQGYSNQPQYF.

Regarding this clone: At one end, the junction sequence differs from germline, possibly due to a read error. From the germline J gene comes the end of the CDR3, since the read stops 3 residues before it. The sample holds other DNA sequences that translate to the same CDR3. This rearrangement joins TRBV30 to TRBJ1-3, with D perhaps matching TRBD1 (5 bases). CDR3 length equals 14 residues. CDR1 and CDR2 from the germline V gene are GTSNPN and SVGIG (reference sequence). CDR3 bases read: TGTGCCTGGACGCCCTGGGACTCTGGAAACACA. Translation gives CAWTPWDSGNT. The complete CDR3 reads CAWTPWDSGNTIYF.

For this clone: The read ends 3 residues before the CDR3 terminus; that terminus is restored from the germline J gene. This sequence joins TRBV19 and TRBJ1-2, with 10 bases matching TRBD1. The CDR3 sequence is 16 residues long. Per germline, CDR1 LNHDA and CDR2 SQIVND (reference sequence). V gave up 6 bases and J gave up 0 bases; unmatched junction bases: 7. CDR3: CASRDPGQGTNYGYTF. Partial CDR3 DNA: TGTGCCAGTAGGGACCCGGGACAGGGGACTAACTATGGC. The complete variable domain, with remaining parts taken from reference TRBV19 and TRBJ1-2, reads DGGITQSPKYLFRKEGQNVTLSCEQNLNHDAMYWYRQDPGQGLRLIYYSQIVNDFQKGDIAEGYSVSREKKESFPLTVTSAQKNPTAFYLCASRDPGQGTNYGYTFGSGTRLTVV.

Comments on this clone: The read finishes 3 residues shy of the CDR3 end, and the germline J gene is used to complete it. The chain joins TRBV5-4 to TRBJ2-5; a weak D match, TRBD2 (5 bases). This CDR3 is 13 amino acids long. Germline V lookup: CDR1 SGHNT, CDR2 YYREEE (reference sequence). The V end lost 4 bases, the J end lost 3 bases, and 10 bases lay between the germline ends. The CDR3 reads CASSPTSEETQYF. The covered CDR3 bases are TGTGCCAGCAGCCCCACTAGTGAAGAGACC.

A remark on this clone: The read is 3 residues too short to cover the CDR3 end, so that end is filled in from the germline J gene. This rearrangement joins TRBV10-3 to TRBJ1-2, with a weak D call TRBD1 (5 bases). Germline-derived CDR1 and CDR2 are ENHRY and SYGVKD. With 8 bases removed from V and 6 bases from J, the gap between germline ends came to 16 bases. This CDR3 is 13 amino acids long. CDR3: CAIRRGGEDGYTF. The part of the CDR3 DNA that was read is TGTGCCATCCGGAGGGGAGGGGAGGATGGC.

About this clone: The sequence runs out 3 residues before the end of the CDR3; the remainder is reconstructed from the germline J gene. The gene calls are TRBV7-3 and TRBJ2-2, with D possibly TRBD2 on 5 matching bases. Germline assignment: CDR1 SGHTA and CDR2 FQGTGA. The CDR3 totals 14 residues. V was cut by 2 bases and J by 5 bases, with 9 bases left in between. Incomplete CDR3 DNA: TGTGCCAGCAGCTTATCGGGGTTGACCGGGGAG. Protein: CASSLSGLTGE. The whole CDR3 region reads CASSLSGLTGELFF.

With regard to this clone: The CDR3 end is not reached by the read, which stops 3 residues before it; the germline J gene fills it in. The J gene is TRBJ2-3, the V gene TRBV13, with 7 positions matching TRBD2. CDR1 is PRHDT, CDR2 FYEKMQ, per germline (reference sequence). The length of the CDR3 is 20 residues. CDR3 DNA, as far as it was read: TGTGCCAGCAGCTTATCGGCCCCCTTATCCCGGGCTAGCGGCCAAGAGACG. Translated, it gives CASSLSAPLSRASGQET. The full CDR3 is CASSLSAPLSRASGQETQYF.

In the case of this clone: The CDR3 end falls 3 residues outside the read, so it is completed with the germline J gene. The V and J genes are TRBV5-4 and TRBJ1-4, with a weak D call TRBD1 (6 bases). The CDR3 consists of 16 residues. Germline-derived CDR1 and CDR2 are SGHNT and YYREEE (reference sequence). The CDR3 bases that were read are TGTGCCAGCAGCAAGGGACATTCCGAGCTAAGGTCACCA. Its translation: CASSKGHSELRSP. The entire CDR3 protein is CASSKGHSELRSPLFF.

This clone ranks as medium-sized in terms of frequency. The sequenced CDR3 bases are TGTGCCAGCAGCCTCCTAGCGAGTAGCACAGATACG. Translation: CASSLLASSTDT. The full CDR3 protein is CASSLLASSTDTQYF. This chain joins TRBV14 and TRBJ2-3; tentative D call: TRBD2 (6 bases). The read terminates 3 residues ahead of where the CDR3 ends, so the germline J gene completes it. Germline CDR1 is SGHDN and CDR2 is FVKESK. There are 15 residues in the CDR3. V lost 4 bases to trimming and J lost 0 bases, with 11 bases between them.

As to this clone: The read finishes 3 residues shy of the CDR3 end, and the germline J gene is used to complete it. The J gene is TRBJ1-2, the V gene TRBV30; 8 bases align to TRBD1. The V gene's germline CDR1 is GTSNPN and CDR2 SVGIG (reference sequence). This CDR3 spans 15 amino acids. CDR3 bases read: TGTGCCTGGAGTTTCGGACAGGGAGTCTACAATGAC. It encodes CAWSFGQGVYND. The whole CDR3 protein reads CAWSFGQGVYNDYTF.

Turning to this clone: Read data end 3 residues before the CDR3 end; the end is taken from the germline J gene. The chain recombines TRBV7-9 with TRBJ1-1; weak D call: TRBD1 (5 bases). The V gene lost 5 bases and the J gene lost 5 bases, with 15 bases spanning the gap. The CDR3 sequence is 14 residues long. CDR1 and CDR2 from the germline V gene are SEHNR and FQNEAQ (reference sequence). CDR3 amino acids: CASSPGGVTTEAFF. The CDR3 bases that were read are TGTGCCAGCAGCCCTGGAGGGGTGACGACTGAA.

According to its frequency, this clone is medium-sized. The read falls 3 residues short of the CDR3 end, and the missing part is taken from the germline J gene. The chain uses TRBV7-6 and TRBJ2-3; TRBD2 is a possible D gene (5 bases). Trimming left V 3 bases short and J 6 bases short, with 10 bases between. The CDR3 sequence is 13 residues long. Germline CDR1 and CDR2: SGHVS and FNYEAQ. The CDR3 sequence is CASSLIARDTQYF. Incomplete CDR3 DNA: TGTGCCAGCAGCTTGATAGCGCGGGATACG.

Points on this clone: The sequence runs out 3 residues before the end of the CDR3; the remainder is reconstructed from the germline J gene. This chain connects TRBV6-2 or TRBV6-3 to TRBJ1-5, with 8 bases lining up with TRBD1. The CDR3 extends over 14 amino acids. After removal of 5 bases from V and 4 bases from J, the junction contained 4 bases not matched to a gene. Germline-derived CDR1 and CDR2 are MNHEY and SVGEGT. The CDR3 spells CASSPTGVNQPQHF. CDR3 DNA, as far as it was read: TGTGCCAGCAGTCCGACAGGGGTGAATCAGCCC.

Details on this clone: The CDR3 end lies 3 residues beyond the end of the read and is filled in from the germline J gene. The V and J genes are TRBV18 and TRBJ2-7; D gene unclear. Germline CDR1 is KGHSH and CDR2 is LQKENI. V lost 1 base to trimming and J lost 1 base, with 11 bases between them. This CDR3 is built from 15 residues. CDR3 sequence reads: CASSPLGSRSYEQYF. CDR3 DNA, as far as it was read: TGTGCCAGCTCACCACTCGGGTCCCGGTCCTACGAG.

As for this clone: The read halts 3 residues ahead of the CDR3 end, with the missing end drawn from the germline J gene. The chain employs TRBV20-1 and TRBJ1-1, with TRBD1 as a possible D gene (6 bases). Trimming stripped 3 bases from V and 1 base from J, with 12 bases between. CDR1 and CDR2 from the germline V gene are DFQATT and SNEGSKA (reference sequence). The CDR3 extends over 14 amino acids. Incomplete CDR3 DNA: TGCAGTGCTAGCCTGACAGGTCCGAACACTGAA. It specifies CSASLTGPNTE. The full-length CDR3 reads as CSASLTGPNTEAFF.

Concerning this clone itself: The read gets to within 3 residues of the CDR3 end, and the germline J gene fills in the rest. The V and J genes are TRBV7-9 and TRBJ1-1; the match to TRBD1 covers 7 bases. V lost 5 bases to trimming and J lost 4 bases; unmatched junction nucleotides: 7. In germline, CDR1 is SEHNR, CDR2 FQNEAQ (reference sequence). There are 14 residues in the CDR3. This CDR3 reads CASSPRQGGTEAFF. The DNA read from the CDR3 is TGTGCCAGCAGCCCCAGACAGGGCGGCACTGAA.

In regard to this clone: Read data end 3 residues before the CDR3 end; the end is taken from the germline J gene. V is TRBV30 and J is TRBJ1-6; 9 nucleotides align to TRBD1. The V gene's germline CDR1 is GTSNPN and CDR2 SVGIG (reference sequence). This CDR3 spans 17 amino acids. The V and J ends lost 3 bases and 0 bases, in that order; junction bases with no gene match: 6. CDR3 region: CAWRIDRGSSYNSPLHF. Partial CDR3 DNA: TGTGCCTGGAGGATCGACAGGGGGAGCTCCTATAATTCACCC.

As regards this clone: The read terminates 3 residues ahead of where the CDR3 ends, so the germline J gene completes it. The chain joins TRBV5-6 to TRBJ2-1; perhaps TRBD1 as D (5 bases). Trimming took off 3 bases at V and 1 base at J, with 11 bases between the two ends. Per germline, CDR1 SGHDT and CDR2 YYEEEE. The CDR3 covers 15 residues. The CDR3 DNA, read in part, is TGTGCCAGCAGCTCACCGACAGTGTCCTACAATGAG. This codes for CASSSPTVSYNE. The CDR3, in full, reads CASSSPTVSYNEQFF.

As for this clone: The DNA ends 3 residues before the CDR3 does, and the rest of the CDR3 is filled in from the germline J gene. The chain joins TRBV7-8 to TRBJ2-3, with D possibly TRBD2 on 6 matching bases. Germline CDR1 and CDR2: SGHVS and FQNEAQ. This CDR3 comprises 15 residues. The CDR3 sequence: CASSLARGTLEAQYF. The part of the CDR3 DNA that was read is TGTGCCAGCAGCTTAGCGCGGGGTACACTGGAGGCG.

Details on this clone: The CDR3 extends 3 residues past the end of the read, so its final part is completed from the germline J gene. The chain has TRBV12-3 or TRBV12-4 and TRBJ2-7; the match to TRBD1 covers 7 bases. With 6 bases clipped from V and 3 bases from J, the junction kept 8 bases outside the gene matches. This CDR3 has 14 amino acids. CDR3 bases read: TGTGCCAGCAGCCGAGGGGGACAGCACTACGAG. Translating it yields CASSRGGQHYE. The full CDR3 sequence reads CASSRGGQHYEQYF.

With respect to this clone: The read falls 3 residues short of the CDR3 end, and the missing part is taken from the germline J gene. This chain links TRBV20-1 with TRBJ1-1; 10 bases are shared with TRBD1. The germline V gene encodes CDR1 DFQATT and CDR2 SNEGSKA (reference sequence). The CDR3 is made up of 12 amino acids. The junction had 4 bases not matched to a gene; V was cut back by 6 bases and J by 6 bases. CDR3 protein: CSAGQGEAEAFF. Partial CDR3 DNA: TGCAGTGCCGGACAGGGGGAGGCTGAA.

As concerns this clone: The CDR3 is cut off 3 residues early in the read; its end comes from the germline J gene. The V gene is TRBV30, the J gene TRBJ2-7; 9 positions agree with TRBD1. The CDR3 runs 15 residues. In germline, CDR1 is GTSNPN, CDR2 SVGIG (reference sequence). With 0 bases clipped from V and 1 base from J, the junction kept 4 bases outside the gene matches. The CDR3 DNA, read in part, is TGTGCCTGGAGTGTACTCGGGACAGGGTCCTACGAG. Translation gives CAWSVLGTGSYE. The CDR3 in full is CAWSVLGTGSYEQYF.

Of note for this clone: The read ends 3 residues shy of where the CDR3 ends; the end is completed using the germline J gene. The rearrangement uses TRBV30 and TRBJ1-2; possibly TRBD1 for D (6 bases). The CDR3 is 14 residues long. CDR1 is GTSNPN, CDR2 SVGIG, per germline (reference sequence). The CDR3 bases that were read are TGTGCCTGGAGTCTAGCGGGGGCCTCCTACGAC. It is translated as CAWSLAGASYD. The complete CDR3 reads CAWSLAGASYDYTF.

A note on this clone: The read falls 3 residues short of the CDR3 end, and the missing part is taken from the germline J gene. The genes are TRBV5-1 and TRBJ2-2; TRBD1 matches 7 bases. CDR1 and CDR2 from the germline V gene are SGHRS and YFSETQ. The CDR3 consists of 14 residues. CDR3 residues: CASSLGQVNSPLFF. The CDR3 DNA, read in part, is TGCGCCAGCAGCTTAGGACAGGTCAATTCACCG.

Partial CDR3 DNA: TGCGCCAGCAGGTTACAGGGGGCTAATGAAAAA. It specifies CASRLQGANEK. The entire CDR3 protein reads CASRLQGANEKLFF. The chain combines TRBV5-1 with TRBJ1-4; 8 nucleotides line up with TRBD1. With the read ending 3 residues before the CDR3 end, the germline J gene is used to fill in that end. Germline V lookup: CDR1 SGHRS, CDR2 YFSETQ. The V gene end was trimmed by 5 bases and the J gene end by 3 bases; junction bases not matched to a gene: 3. CDR3 length: 14 amino acids.